This TCR beta chain was captured in a study of CD8+CD57+ T cells in acquired aplastic anemia. Turning to the study itself: An average of 3.2 ug of DNA was obtained from sorted CD4+ and CD8+ cells. Broader study findings: Patients and controls had in common 25 to 30 CD8+ CDR3 sequences. The CD8+ Simpson's diversity of patients and controls was not significantly different.

Patients included in sequencing had previously demonstrated CD8+CD57+ cell expansion by flow cytometry. Severe acquired aplastic anemia was present in every patient. As for this clonotype: Its target is not known.

TCR beta VDJ and CDR3 profiling used genomic DNA as template. TCRdb recomputed calls from the reads with MiXCR, one row per CDR3 protein. Of 130,000 or so distinct CDR3 sequences in the sample, over 30% are singletons; the top ten hold around 2.5%. The sequence derives from a human donor with aplastic anemia. Sequencing input: sorted CD4+, CD8+, or CD8+CD57+ T cells (not recorded which) from PBMCs.

In DNA form, the CDR3 reads TGTGCCAGTAGTACCGGGAATTCACCCCTCCACTTT. It is translated as CASSTGNSPLHF. The genes are TRBV19 and TRBJ1-6; D call uncertain. The germline CDR1 and CDR2 sequences are LNHDA and SQIVND (reference sequence). The CDR3 extends over 12 amino acids. Trimming stripped 4 bases from V and 7 bases from J, with 5 bases between.